The 18 T cell receptor beta chains given below trace back to one sample, sequenced in a study of cytomegalovirus exposure and HLA in healthy donors. Method: immunoSEQ multiplex PCR; TCRdb's copy keeps in-frame clones and lacks some. This table has some 120,000 clones, 70% to 90% appearing once. The sequenced sample consisted of PBMCs. These receptors originate from a woman aged 30 to 39 in good health and CMV-seronegative.

J is TRBJ1-1 and V is TRBV5-5; TRBD1 matches 11 bases. This CDR3 spans 14 amino acids. Trimming at V came to 4 bases and at J to 2 bases, leaving 1 base not matched to a gene. The germline gives CDR1 SGHKS, CDR2 YYEKEE (reference sequence). Written as DNA, the CDR3 is TGTGCCAGCAGCAGGACAGGGGGCAACACTGAAGCTTTCTTT. Its translation: CASSRTGGNTEAFF.

The CDR3 spells CASSPFGAGNYEQYF. In nucleotides, the CDR3 is TGTGCCAGTAGCCCGTTCGGGGCGGGGAACTACGAGCAGTACTTC. The gene calls are TRBV19 and TRBJ2-7; a possible D gene is TRBD2 (6 bases). This CDR3 has 15 residues. Germline V lookup: CDR1 LNHDA, CDR2 SQIVND (reference sequence). Trimming took 6 bases from V and 3 from J, leaving 18 bases between them.

This chain uses TRBV23-1 with TRBJ2-3; 8 bases fit TRBD1. TRBV23-1 is an ORF, and what it does is uncertain. This CDR3 has 12 amino acids. The J segment lost 5 bases and the V segment lost 8 bases, leaving 3 bases of the junction unmatched. CDR3 amino acids: CASSGTGDTQYF. The CDR3 DNA follows: TGCGCCAGCTCCGGGACAGGAGATACGCAGTATTTT.

The J gene is TRBJ1-2, the V gene TRBV6-1; TRBD1 aligns across 7 bases. Per the germline V gene, CDR1 is MNHNS and CDR2 is SASEGT. The CDR3 contains 15 residues. The trim removed 5 bases at V and 2 bases at J, leaving 8 bases unmatched. CDR3 loop: CASSRILGQNYGYTF. The CDR3 DNA sequence: TGTGCCAGCAGTCGCATTTTGGGACAGAACTATGGCTACACCTTC.

This chain joins TRBV7-9 and TRBJ1-1, with a tentative D call TRBD1 (5 bases). Germline V gene data show CDR1 as SEHNR and CDR2 as FQNEAQ (reference sequence). V lost 5 bases, J lost 3 bases, and 19 bases lay in between. CDR3 length: 16 amino acids. For the CDR3, the DNA is TGTGCCAGCAGCCCTCCGGGGGGGGAGAAGTACACTGAAGCTTTCTTT. Its protein product is CASSPPGGEKYTEAFF.

The rearrangement uses TRBV5-1 and TRBJ1-1; TRBD1 might be the D (5 bases). The germline gives CDR1 SGHRS, CDR2 YFSETQ. This CDR3 contains 13 residues. Trimming took off 4 bases at V and 4 bases at J, with 11 bases between the two ends. This CDR3 reads CASSGQGVTEAFF. DNA for the CDR3: TGCGCCAGCAGCGGTCAGGGTGTCACTGAAGCTTTCTTT.

In this sample, this clone turned up once. The chain links TRBV25-1 to TRBJ1-1; 9 bases are a match to TRBD1. CDR1 is MGHDK, CDR2 SYGVNS, per germline. The V gene end was trimmed by 3 bases and the J gene end by 0 bases; junction bases not matched to a gene: 5. This CDR3 spans 16 amino acids. The CDR3 DNA is TGTGCCAGCAGTGACGGGACAGGGCGTTTGAACACTGAAGCTTTCTTT. Translating gives CASSDGTGRLNTEAFF.

The chain recombines TRBV7-3 with TRBJ1-2; D might be TRBD1 (6 bases). Germline CDR1 and CDR2: SGHTA and FQGTGA. Trimming cost V 5 bases and J 0 bases, with 13 bases left between them. The CDR3 has 15 amino acids. The CDR3 region is CASSTDRSSNYGYTF. CDR3 nucleotides: TGTGCCAGCAGCACCGACAGGTCGTCTAACTATGGCTACACCTTC.

The chain employs TRBV9 and TRBJ2-7; possible D gene TRBD1, 5 bases. This CDR3 comprises 14 residues. The germline V gene encodes CDR1 SGDLS and CDR2 YYNGEE. V gave up 6 bases and J gave up 6 bases, with 19 bases separating them. This CDR3 reads CASTPDPRGSEQYF. Here the CDR3 DNA reads TGTGCCAGCACCCCGGACCCTAGGGGCTCCGAGCAGTACTTC.

This chain connects TRBV5-1 to TRBJ2-3; 12 nucleotides match TRBD2. Germline assignment: CDR1 SGHRS and CDR2 YFSETQ. CDR3 length: 18 amino acids. The V and J ends lost 0 bases and 1 base, in that order; junction bases with no gene match: 6. CDR3 loop: CASSLGRLAGDRTDTQYF. Here the CDR3 DNA reads TGCGCCAGCAGCTTGGGAAGACTAGCGGGGGACCGCACAGATACGCAGTATTTT.

This sequence joins TRBV6-5 and TRBJ2-1, with 10 bases identical to TRBD2. This CDR3 has 15 amino acids. The J segment lost 3 bases and the V segment lost 5 bases, leaving 4 bases of the junction unmatched. The germline V gene has CDR1 MNHEY and CDR2 SVGAGI. CDR3 DNA sequence: TGTGCCAGCAGTGGCACTAGCGGGGTCTACAATGAGCAGTTCTTC. Protein sequence: CASSGTSGVYNEQFF.

V is TRBV5-5 and J is TRBJ1-4; D not certain. The CDR3 has 14 amino acids. Per germline, CDR1 SGHKS and CDR2 YYEKEE (reference sequence). The V end lost 1 base, the J end lost 7 bases, and 11 bases lay between the germline ends. The CDR3 sequence is CASSLSQVFEKLFF. The CDR3 DNA reads as TGTGCCAGCAGCTTGTCCCAGGTTTTTGAAAAACTGTTTTTT.

V gene TRBV9 combines with J gene TRBJ1-1; weak D call: TRBD1 (6 bases). The CDR3 consists of 15 residues. From germline, CDR1 is SGDLS and CDR2 YYNGEE. Trimming pared 6 bases from V and 2 bases from J, leaving 17 bases between. The chain's CDR3 is CASTPDVGANTEAFF. As DNA, the CDR3 is TGTGCCAGCACCCCGGATGTGGGGGCCAACACTGAAGCTTTCTTT.

The genes are TRBV15 and TRBJ1-2; possibly TRBD1 for D (5 bases). Germline V gives CDR1 LNHNV, CDR2 YYDKDF (reference sequence). The CDR3 totals 14 residues. Trimming removed 3 bases at V and 1 base at J, with 9 bases between. The chain's CDR3 is CATSRGGNNYGYTF. The CDR3 DNA sequence: TGTGCCACCAGCAGGGGGGGGAATAACTATGGCTACACCTTC. The full variable domain, its missing parts supplied by reference TRBV15 and TRBJ1-2, is DAMVIQNPRYQVTQFGKPVTLSCSQTLNHNVMYWYQQKSSQAPKLLFHYYDKDFNNEADTPDNFQSRRPNTSFCFLDIRSPGLGDTAMYLCATSRGGNNYGYTFGSGTRLTVV.

The chain couples TRBV29-1 to TRBJ1-2; 11 bases align to TRBD1. Unmatched junction bases numbered 5, after V lost 5 bases and J lost 3 bases. This CDR3 has 14 amino acids. The germline V gene encodes CDR1 SQVTM and CDR2 ANQGSEA. The chain's CDR3 is CSVTGQGGDYGYTF. For the CDR3, the DNA is TGCAGCGTTACGGGACAGGGGGGCGACTATGGCTACACCTTC. The whole variable domain, filled in from reference TRBV29-1 and TRBJ1-2, reads SAVISQKPSRDICQRGTSLTIQCQVDSQVTMMFWYRQQPGQSLTLIATANQGSEATYESGFVIDKFPISRPNLTFSTLTVSNMSPEDSSIYLCSVTGQGGDYGYTFGSGTRLTVV.

This chain uses TRBV5-6 with TRBJ2-1, with D unresolved. CDR3 length: 15 residues. Trimming stripped 2 bases from V and 0 bases from J, with 9 bases between. CDR1 is SGHDT and CDR2 is YYEEEE in the germline V gene. For the CDR3, the DNA is TGTGCCAGCAGCTTATCAACGGGCTCCTACAATGAGCAGTTCTTC. Residues: CASSLSTGSYNEQFF.

The chain couples TRBV29-1 to TRBJ2-5; 7 bases line up with TRBD1. After removal of 8 bases from V and 1 base from J, the junction contained 7 bases not matched to a gene. Germline V lookup: CDR1 SQVTM, CDR2 ANQGSEA. CDR3 length: 13 amino acids. The DNA for the CDR3 is TGCAGCTGCAGTACAGGGGTCCAAGAGACCCAGTACTTC. Translating it yields CSCSTGVQETQYF.

The chain's CDR3 is CASRASARNTEAFF. CDR3 bases: TGCGCCAGCAGAGCGTCAGCGAGGAACACTGAAGCTTTCTTT. This sequence joins TRBV5-1 and TRBJ1-1; D ambiguous. CDR1 and CDR2 from the germline V gene are SGHRS and YFSETQ. V was pared by 5 bases and J by 1 base, with 12 bases between. CDR3 length: 14 residues.